These T cell receptor beta chains were read from a single sample in a study of T cells in Graves' hyperthyroidism and ophthalmopathy. TCRdb reprocessed the multiplex PCR reads via MiXCR and lists one record per CDR3 protein. This repertoire shows approximately 360,000 distinct CDR3 sequences, just under 25% found once; its top ten account for about 73%. Material for sequencing was blood. The receptors stem from a man in his fifties or sixties with Graves' hyperthyroidism. CDR3s include the opening cysteine and the closing phenylalanine or tryptophan. D genes are given only for firm matches. Clone size is shown for a subset of rows, as once, few, many or a class of expanded clone.

v_call,clone_size,j_call,d_call,cdr3_aa,cdr3_nt
TRBV7-2,few,TRBJ2-4,-,CASSLVGSVAKNIQYF,TGTGCCAGCAGCTTAGTTGGTAGCGTGGCCAAAAACATTCAGTACTTC
TRBV19,-,TRBJ1-5,-,CASSIQASNQPQHF,TGTGCCAGTAGTATACAGGCTAGCAATCAGCCCCAGCATTTT
TRBV3-1,-,TRBJ1-1,-,CASSWGGAYTEAFF,TGTGCCAGCAGCTGGGGGGGGGCCTACACTGAAGCTTTCTTT
TRBV5-1,few,TRBJ2-1,TRBD2,CASSMTSGDLNEQFF,TGCGCCAGCAGCATGACTAGCGGGGACCTCAATGAGCAGTTCTTC
TRBV3-1,-,TRBJ2-1,-,CASARGSTYNEQFF,TGTGCCAGCGCTCGAGGGTCCACCTACAATGAGCAGTTCTTC
TRBV30,-,TRBJ2-7,-,CAWSTSWSRYEQYF,TGTGCCTGGAGTACTAGCTGGAGTAGGTACGAGCAGTACTTC
TRBV7-8,-,TRBJ2-5,TRBD2,CASSLAGGPEEAQYF,TGTGCCAGCAGCTTAGCGGGAGGGCCTGAGGAGGCCCAGTACTTC
TRBV15,many,TRBJ1-4,-,CATSRGERGEKLFF,TGTGCCACCAGCAGAGGGGAAAGGGGTGAAAAACTGTTTTTT
TRBV20-1,-,TRBJ2-7,TRBD2,CSARDGGLGYEQYF,TGCAGTGCTAGAGATGGGGGACTAGGATACGAGCAGTACTTC
TRBV7-8,many,TRBJ2-1,TRBD2,CASSIAGGGYNEQFF,TGTGCCAGCAGCATAGCGGGAGGGGGCTACAATGAGCAGTTCTTC
TRBV12-3/TRBV12-4,few,TRBJ2-1,-,CASSLVGMGEQFF,TGTGCCAGCAGTCTCGTTGGGATGGGTGAGCAGTTCTTC
TRBV6-5,few,TRBJ2-5,-,CASSYNGDKETQYF,TGTGCCAGCAGTTACAATGGTGACAAAGAGACCCAGTACTTC
TRBV4-1,few,TRBJ2-7,TRBD1,CASSHPDRESYEQYF,TGCGCCAGCAGCCACCCGGACAGGGAGAGTTACGAGCAGTACTTC
TRBV6-2/TRBV6-3,few,TRBJ2-3,TRBD2,CASRRLAGFGDTQYF,TGTGCCAGCAGGCGACTAGCGGGATTCGGGGATACGCAGTATTTT
TRBV29-1,-,TRBJ2-1,TRBD2,CSVGKGGEGEQFF,TGCAGCGTTGGGAAGGGAGGGGAAGGTGAGCAGTTCTTC
TRBV28,many,TRBJ2-7,-,CASSSLNHAGASSYEQYF,TGTGCCAGCAGCTCATTAAACCATGCCGGGGCTAGCTCCTACGAGCAGTACTTC
TRBV20-1,-,TRBJ2-1,-,CSAAFQGNHEQFF,TGCAGTGCGGCTTTTCAGGGGAACCATGAGCAGTTCTTC
TRBV6-1,-,TRBJ1-5,TRBD1,CASRAGTGGLNQPQHF,TGTGCCAGCAGGGCCGGGACAGGGGGACTCAATCAGCCCCAGCATTTT
TRBV2,-,TRBJ2-7,-,CASSVGRGSSYEQYF,TGTGCCAGCAGTGTAGGGCGGGGAAGCTCCTACGAGCAGTACTTC
TRBV2,few,TRBJ2-5,-,CASTRQETQYF,TGTGCCAGCACCAGGCAAGAGACCCAGTACTTC
TRBV3-1,-,TRBJ1-1,-,CASSPYLQGEAFF,TGTGCCAGCAGCCCTTACCTCCAGGGTGAAGCTTTCTTT
TRBV5-8,-,TRBJ2-1,-,CASRVSGSSSYNEQFF,TGTGCCAGCAGGGTTAGCGGTTCCAGCTCCTACAATGAGCAGTTCTTC
TRBV11-2,few,TRBJ1-2,-,CASSLVDGRCTF,TGTGCCAGCAGCTTAGTGGACGGGCGATGCACCTTC
TRBV10-3,few,TRBJ2-7,-,CAISVSGPYEQYF,TGTGCCATCAGTGTCTCAGGGCCCTACGAGCAGTACTTC
TRBV5-5,few,TRBJ2-3,-,CASSPVWATDTQYF,TGTGCCAGCAGCCCAGTCTGGGCCACAGATACGCAGTATTTT
TRBV30,few,TRBJ2-5,TRBD1,CAWSQQGAAKTQYF,TGTGCCTGGAGCCAACAGGGGGCCGCAAAGACCCAGTACTTC
TRBV2,many,TRBJ2-6,-,CASSDRDSGANVLTF,TGTGCCAGCAGTGACAGGGACTCTGGGGCCAACGTCCTGACTTTC
TRBV2,few,TRBJ1-2,TRBD1,CASKIGTGVGYTF,TGTGCCAGCAAGATCGGGACAGGGGTTGGCTACACCTTC
TRBV30,few,TRBJ1-2,TRBD1,CAWNQDRVSGYTF,TGTGCCTGGAATCAGGACAGGGTGTCTGGCTACACCTTC
TRBV20-1,few,TRBJ2-5,-,CSASSPREGGETQYF,TGCAGTGCTAGTTCCCCCAGGGAGGGGGGAGAGACCCAGTACTTC
TRBV7-8,few,TRBJ2-2,TRBD2,CASSPGLAGERRTGELFF,TGTGCCAGCAGCCCTGGACTAGCGGGAGAACGGAGGACCGGGGAGCTGTTTTTT
TRBV20-1,many,TRBJ2-3,-,CSAQPLSFTDTQYF,TGCAGTGCCCAACCACTATCATTCACAGATACGCAGTATTTT
TRBV10-1,-,TRBJ2-1,TRBD1,CASSESISRDRVVNEQFF,TGCGCCAGCAGTGAGTCCATCAGTCGGGACAGGGTTGTGAATGAGCAGTTCTTC